This TCR beta chain stems from a study of response to subunit inactivated influenza vaccine. Study outcomes and limitations: It was the authors' suggestion that each seasonal influenza vaccination recruits few new T cells.

Notes on this clonotype: Its antigen is undetermined.

Using its own MiXCR run on the RT-PCR reads, TCRdb lists one record per CDR3 protein. The sample shows some 600,000 distinct CDR3 sequences, 13% to 15% of them seen only once. CDR3 size: 16 residues. Germline V CDR1 and CDR2: MDHEN, SYDVKM. The V end lost 5 bases, the J end lost 4 bases, and 21 bases lay between the germline ends. The chain carries TRBV28 and TRBJ2-7, with D perhaps TRBD1 (5 bases). The sample consisted of PBMCs from blood, taken less than 15 days before vaccination. The origin of this receptor is a man aged 45-60 years who received an inactivated influenza vaccine. Here the CDR3 DNA reads TGTGCCAGCAGTCCACCCCACCTAGGGGTTGTTTACGAGCAGTACTTC. Amino acids: CASSPPHLGVVYEQYF. Complete variable domain (other parts from reference TRBV28 and TRBJ2-7): DVKVTQSSRYLVKRTGEKVFLECVQDMDHENMFWYRQDPGLGLRLIYFSYDVKMKEKGDIPEGYSVSREKKERFSLILESASTNQTSMYLCASSPPHLGVVYEQYFGPGTRLTVT.